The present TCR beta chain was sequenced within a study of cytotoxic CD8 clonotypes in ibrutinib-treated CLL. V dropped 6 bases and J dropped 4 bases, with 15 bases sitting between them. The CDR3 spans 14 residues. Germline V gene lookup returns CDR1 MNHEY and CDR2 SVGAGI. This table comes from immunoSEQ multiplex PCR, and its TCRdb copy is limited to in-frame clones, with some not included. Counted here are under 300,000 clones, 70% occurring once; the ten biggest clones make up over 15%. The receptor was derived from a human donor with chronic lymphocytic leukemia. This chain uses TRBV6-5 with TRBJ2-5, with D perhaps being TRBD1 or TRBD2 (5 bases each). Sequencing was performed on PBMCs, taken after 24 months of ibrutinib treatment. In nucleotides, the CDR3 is TGTGCCAGCAGCCGCTGGGACGGAAGAGAGACCCAGTACTTC. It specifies CASSRWDGRETQYF.